The entry that follows covers one T cell receptor beta chain sequence. This entry belongs to a study of control samples from healthy donors and cancer patients. Between the trimmed V and J ends, which lost 3 bases and 0 bases, there was a span of 9 bases. In germline, CDR1 is SGHAT, CDR2 FQNNGV. CDR3 length: 14 residues. Generated by immunoSEQ multiplex PCR, the TCRdb table keeps only in-frame clones and is missing some. The sample yields 150,000 to 200,000 clones, approximately 94% seen once. The sample was blood. The chain is built from TRBV11-2 and TRBJ2-7, with D unresolved. The source is a man aged 30 to 45 in good health. The CDR3 reads CASSFMAGSYEQYF. The CDR3 bases are TGTGCCAGCAGCTTTATGGCCGGCTCCTACGAGCAGTACTTC.